The 15 T cell receptor beta chains presented below share a single source sample, sequenced in a study of blood T cell repertoires in COVID-19. TCRdb's copy holds only in-frame clones and misses some; the assay was immunoSEQ multiplex PCR. The table shows roughly 400,000 clones, with 80% to 95% occurring only once. Sequenced material: PBMCs or T cells enriched from blood (not recorded which). All receptors come from a young man who had recovered from COVID-19.

The chain is built from TRBV3-1 (or the pseudogene TRBV3-2) and TRBJ1-1; D is undetermined. Germline CDR1 LGHDT, CDR2 YNNKEL (reference sequence). The CDR3 length is 12 residues. V gave up 3 bases and J gave up 3 bases, with 5 bases separating them. The DNA of the CDR3 is TGTGCCAGCAGCCATCTAGACACTGAAGCTTTCTTT. This gives the protein CASSHLDTEAFF.

This chain uses TRBV12-5 with TRBJ1-5, with D hard to call. With 2 bases removed from V and 0 bases from J, the gap between germline ends came to 11 bases. The CDR3 totals 16 residues. CDR1 is LGHNT and CDR2 is FRNRAP in the germline V gene. The CDR3 region has the DNA TGTGCTAGTGGTTTGTCAAGCGATTATAGCAATCAGCCCCAGCATTTT. This translates into CASGLSSDYSNQPQHF.

The rearrangement links TRBV29-1 to TRBJ1-3, with unresolved D. V shed 4 bases and J shed 2 bases, with 12 bases lying between them. The CDR3 totals 14 residues. Per the germline V gene, CDR1 is SQVTM and CDR2 is ANQGSEA. CDR3: CSVGGSEAGNTIYF. CDR3 nucleotides: TGCAGCGTTGGTGGCAGTGAGGCTGGAAACACCATATATTTT.

The genes are TRBV7-8 and TRBJ2-7; weak D call: TRBD2 (6 bases). The V gene lost 2 bases and the J gene lost 2 bases, with 10 bases spanning the gap. The V gene's germline CDR1 is SGHVS and CDR2 FQNEAQ. The CDR3 runs to 14 residues. CDR3 DNA: TGTGCCAGCAGCTTATCTACGGGGGCCTACGAGCAGTACTTC. Translation: CASSLSTGAYEQYF.

In nucleotides, the CDR3 is TGTGCCAGTAACCCAAGGCGGGACGGCGATCAGCCCCAGCATTTT. Amino acid sequence: CASNPRRDGDQPQHF. V is TRBV19 and J is TRBJ1-5; the D gene is possibly TRBD1 (5 bases). The germline V gene encodes CDR1 LNHDA and CDR2 SQIVND (reference sequence). The CDR3 is made up of 15 amino acids. V was trimmed by 7 bases and J by 5 bases, leaving 18 bases between them.

V gene TRBV5-5 combines with J gene TRBJ1-5; no clear D gene. CDR1 and CDR2 from the germline V gene are SGHKS and YYEKEE (reference sequence). The length of the CDR3 is 15 residues. V gave up 2 bases and J gave up 1 base, with 10 bases separating them. This CDR3 reads CASSFSGTSNQPQHF. Here the CDR3 DNA reads TGTGCCAGCAGCTTTAGCGGCACCAGCAATCAGCCCCAGCATTTT.

This clone was recorded only once. The rearrangement links TRBV18 to TRBJ1-5, with D uncertain. Germline V gene data show CDR1 as KGHSH and CDR2 as LQKENI. The V end lost 0 bases, the J end lost 8 bases, and 11 bases lay between the germline ends. The CDR3 is made up of 14 amino acids. The CDR3 region has the DNA TGTGCCAGCTCACCACCGAACGGGATGGAGCCCCAGCATTTT. Amino acids: CASSPPNGMEPQHF.

The V call is TRBV15, the J call TRBJ2-5, with 8 positions matching TRBD2. The ends lost 0 bases at V and 5 bases at J; junction bases unmatched: 8. This CDR3 region has 16 residues. CDR1 is LNHNV, CDR2 YYDKDF, per germline (reference sequence). The CDR3 is CATSRESSGIAETQYF. CDR3 nucleotide sequence: TGTGCCACCAGCAGAGAAAGTAGCGGGATTGCTGAGACCCAGTACTTC.

This clone was detected once. The chain has TRBV6-5 and TRBJ1-1; the D gene is possibly TRBD1 (6 bases). This CDR3 spans 13 amino acids. Trimming removed 6 bases at V and 6 bases at J, with 14 bases between. Per the germline V gene, CDR1 is MNHEY and CDR2 is SVGAGI. This CDR3 reads CASRVTGLAEAFF. The CDR3 DNA reads TGTGCCAGCAGAGTCACAGGGTTGGCTGAAGCTTTCTTT.

The gene calls are TRBV19 and TRBJ1-6; D possibly corresponds to TRBD1 (6 bases). V lost 10 bases, J lost 3 bases, and 13 bases lay in between. The germline V gene encodes CDR1 LNHDA and CDR2 SQIVND (reference sequence). The CDR3 consists of 14 residues. The CDR3 DNA reads as TGTGCCACATCAAACAGGGTCTATAATTCACCCCTCCACTTT. It specifies CATSNRVYNSPLHF.

The genes are TRBV6-5 and TRBJ2-1; TRBD2 is a possible D gene (6 bases). The CDR3 runs to 13 residues. Between the trimmed V and J ends, which lost 6 bases and 4 bases, there was a span of 10 bases. Germline-derived CDR1 and CDR2 are MNHEY and SVGAGI. The CDR3 DNA is TGTGCCAGCAGGGGGGGTCAGTACAATGAGCAGTTCTTC. Amino acids: CASRGGQYNEQFF.

In this sample, this clone turned up once. The rearrangement links TRBV28 to TRBJ1-5, with TRBD1 matching over 7 bases. Trimming took 8 bases from V and 0 from J; bases not matched to a gene: 4. The CDR3 extends over 14 amino acids. The germline gives CDR1 MDHEN, CDR2 SYDVKM. CDR3 loop: CASGTAHSNQPQHF. DNA of the CDR3: TGTGCCAGCGGGACAGCCCATAGCAATCAGCCCCAGCATTTT. The entire variable domain, with the rest obtained from reference TRBV28 and TRBJ1-5, is as follows: DVKVTQSSRYLVKRTGEKVFLECVQDMDHENMFWYRQDPGLGLRLIYFSYDVKMKEKGDIPEGYSVSREKKERFSLILESASTNQTSMYLCASGTAHSNQPQHFGDGTRLSIL.

V is TRBV11-2 and J is TRBJ1-2; D not resolved. Trimming shortened V by 0 bases and J by 10 bases, and 12 bases separated the two germline ends. The germline CDR1 and CDR2 sequences are SGHAT and FQNNGV. The CDR3 totals 13 residues. CDR3 coding DNA: TGTGCCAGCAGCTTAGATCCGGCAGGTGTCTACACCTTC. This codes for CASSLDPAGVYTF.

There are a few counts of this clone. The chain joins TRBV7-5 to TRBJ2-7; TRBD1, the table's D call, lacks a check against the DNA. TRBV7-5 is a listed pseudogene. The CDR3 runs 13 residues. The CDR3 DNA sequence: TGTGTCAGAAGAAAGGGGCAGGCCTACGAGCAGTACTTC. Translated: CVRRKGQAYEQYF.

The V gene is TRBV30, the J gene TRBJ1-1; D unresolved. This CDR3 comprises 13 residues. V lost 1 base, J lost 0 bases, and 6 bases lay in between. The germline V gene has CDR1 GTSNPN and CDR2 SVGIG (reference sequence). The CDR3 sequence is CAWSALMNTEAFF. The DNA of the CDR3 is TGTGCCTGGAGTGCACTCATGAACACTGAAGCTTTCTTT.